This T cell receptor beta chain was documented in a study of blood T cell repertoires in COVID-19. Repertoires were generated with immunoSEQ multiplex PCR, while TCRdb's copy carries only in-frame clones and drops some. The repertoire consists of approximately 100,000 clones, with roughly 86% occurring once and the leading ten covering 10% to 13%. J was trimmed by 3 bases and V by 4 bases; bases with no gene match: 4. The CDR3 loop spans 14 amino acids. Germline V CDR1 and CDR2: SGDLS, YYNGEE. The rearrangement joins TRBV9 to TRBJ1-1; 9 bases align to TRBD1. Sequencing input: peripheral blood. This TCR derives from a man between 50 and 59 years old with acute or convalescent COVID-19. CDR3 sequence (DNA): TGTGCCAGCAGCTTCCGACAGGGGGACACTGAAGCTTTCTTT. Translation: CASSFRQGDTEAFF.